The TCR beta chain under discussion was sequenced for a study of metastatic and nonmetastatic thyroid tumors. The overall study: From malignant and benign thyroid patients, repertoires in blood and in tumor or nodule tissue were compared. General study results and limits: Malignant tumors reportedly showed significantly higher TCR beta diversity than benign nodules in both blood and tumor.

Germline-derived CDR1 and CDR2 are MNHEY and SMNVEV (reference sequence). The CDR3 consists of 14 residues. In the original processing: Using the CDR3 differences seen across clinicopathological groups, the authors built a distant-metastasis classifier for papillary thyroid cancer, which was meant to discriminate distant-metastatic patients. TCRdb re-called clones via MiXCR from the PCR reads. The V and J calls were determined by TCRdb, not by the authors. The sample lists 30,000 to 35,000 clones; 21% were seen once. There were no patients who had received any treatment before thyroid surgery. This clone has just a few counts. Its antigen is undetermined. A junction end diverges from the germline sequence, so it may reflect a read error.

The TCR comes from a male donor with papillary thyroid cancer or a benign thyroid nodule (not recorded which). Some clones in this sample may be carry-over from other donors' samples. The chain couples TRBV27 to TRBJ2-2, with 8 bases lining up with TRBD1. The sequencing input was tumor tissue. The CDR3: CASSRGQVSGELFF. DNA for the CDR3: TGTGCCAGCAGTAGGGGACAGGTCTCCGGTGAGCTGTTTTTT.